The entry below gives a single TCR beta chain sequence along with its context. This record belongs to a study of identical twins. This CDR3 comprises 13 residues. CDR1 SQVTM and CDR2 ANQGSEA come from the germline V gene. Trimming took 3 bases from V and 1 from J, leaving 8 bases between them. Using its own MiXCR run on the 5' RACE reads, TCRdb lists one record per CDR3 protein. Of about 470,000 distinct CDR3 sequences in the sample, 24% were seen once. These same records also appear under a second study, on T cells expressing NK-cell markers. As reported in that work: In several donors, dominant CD3+CD56+NKG2C+ clonotypes ranked among the top 10 CD8+ clonotypes.

Sequencing input: CD4+ T cells sorted from blood. The sequence derives from a woman younger than 30 in good health. V usage is TRBV29-1 and J usage is TRBJ2-3; tentatively, D is TRBD1 (5 bases). CDR3 protein: CSVDIRGTDTQYF. The DNA for the CDR3 is TGCAGCGTTGACATCAGGGGCACAGATACGCAGTATTTT.